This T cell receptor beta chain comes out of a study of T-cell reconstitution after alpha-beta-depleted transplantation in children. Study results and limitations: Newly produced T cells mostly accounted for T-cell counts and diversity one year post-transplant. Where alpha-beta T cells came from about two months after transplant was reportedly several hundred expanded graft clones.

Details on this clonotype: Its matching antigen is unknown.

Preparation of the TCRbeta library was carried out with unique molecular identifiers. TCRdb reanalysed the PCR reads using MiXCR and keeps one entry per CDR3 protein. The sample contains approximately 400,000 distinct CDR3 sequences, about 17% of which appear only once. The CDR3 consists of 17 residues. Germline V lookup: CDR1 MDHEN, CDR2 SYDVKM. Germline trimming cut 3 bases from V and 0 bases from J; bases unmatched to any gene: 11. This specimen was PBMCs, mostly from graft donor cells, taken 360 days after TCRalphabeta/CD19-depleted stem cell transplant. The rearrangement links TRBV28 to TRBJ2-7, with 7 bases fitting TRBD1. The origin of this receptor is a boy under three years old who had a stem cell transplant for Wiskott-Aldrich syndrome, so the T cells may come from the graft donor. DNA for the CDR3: TGTGCCAGCAGTTTCAACGCACGAGGACAGGCCTCCTACGAGCAGTACTTC. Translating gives CASSFNARGQASYEQYF.